The 5 T cell receptor beta chains below come from one sample, sequenced in a study of blood T cell repertoires in COVID-19. The repertoire was sequenced with immunoSEQ multiplex PCR; TCRdb's copy has only in-frame clones and lacks some. The sample shows about 230,000 clones, about 91% of them seen only once. Sequencing was carried out using PBMCs or T cells enriched from blood (not recorded which). Receptors were obtained from a woman aged 40 to 50 with acute COVID-19.

The chain recombines TRBV6-6 with TRBJ1-2; D possibly corresponds to TRBD1 (6 bases). The CDR3 sequence is 16 residues long. The germline V and J ends were trimmed by 6 bases and 5 bases, with 22 bases remaining between them. The germline CDR1 and CDR2 sequences are MNHNY and SVGAGI (reference sequence). CDR3 protein: CASSLTLPGTTYGYTF. The CDR3 DNA is TGTGCCAGCAGCCTTACACTACCCGGGACAACGTATGGCTACACCTTC.

The V call is TRBV5-4, the J call TRBJ2-7; tentatively, D is TRBD1 (6 bases). Trimming shortened V by 2 bases and J by 2 bases, and 11 bases separated the two germline ends. Per the germline V gene, CDR1 is SGHNT and CDR2 is YYREEE (reference sequence). This CDR3 has 14 residues. In nucleotides, the CDR3 is TGTGCCAGCAGCTTCGGACAGAACCCCTACGAGCAGTACGTC. This gives the protein CASSFGQNPYEQYV.

The chain uses TRBV19 and TRBJ2-3; no definite D call. CDR3 length: 15 amino acids. Trimming removed 5 bases at V and 5 bases at J, with 17 bases between. Germline assignment: CDR1 LNHDA and CDR2 SQIVND (reference sequence). The CDR3 sequence is CASSARVVTVDTQYF. Written as DNA, the CDR3 is TGTGCCAGTAGTGCGAGAGTCGTCACGGTAGATACGCAGTATTTT.

The chain uses TRBV27 and TRBJ1-2, with TRBD1 matching 10 bases. The CDR3 is 12 amino acids. Trimming at V came to 6 bases and at J to 7 bases, leaving 2 bases not matched to a gene. The germline V gene has CDR1 MNHEY and CDR2 SMNVEV (reference sequence). CDR3 in amino acids: CASRTGGSGYTF. The CDR3 region has the DNA TGTGCCAGCAGGACAGGGGGCTCTGGCTACACCTTC.

The genes are TRBV28 and TRBJ2-3, with TRBD2 matching 7 bases. Per the germline V gene, CDR1 is MDHEN and CDR2 is SYDVKM. Trimming cost V 2 bases and J 9 bases; bases outside gene matches: 8. The CDR3 spans 14 residues. CDR3 sequence (DNA): TGTGCCAGCAGTTTAAGGGGTGCTAGCGGCACGCAGTATTTT. This codes for CASSLRGASGTQYF.